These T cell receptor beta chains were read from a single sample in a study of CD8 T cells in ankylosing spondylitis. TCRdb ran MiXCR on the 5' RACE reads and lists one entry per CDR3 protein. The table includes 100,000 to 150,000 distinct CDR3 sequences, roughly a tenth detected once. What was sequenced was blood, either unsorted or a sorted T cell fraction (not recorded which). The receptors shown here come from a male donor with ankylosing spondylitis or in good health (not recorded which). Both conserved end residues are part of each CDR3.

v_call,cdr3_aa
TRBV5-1,CASSSGRGVNEQFF
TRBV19,CASSVGIQRSGRGELFF
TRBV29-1,CSVLRGGVSEAFF
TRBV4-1,CASSQEGGRGYTF
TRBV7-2,CASSRAVGTYEQYF
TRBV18,CASSSDRQGGSYEQYF
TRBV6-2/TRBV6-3,CASSYSHRGPQETQYF
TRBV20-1,CSATGLAALEQYF
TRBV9,CASSTTSGSTDTQYF
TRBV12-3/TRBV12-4,CASSSETSGGYEQYF
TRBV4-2,CASSKGTSGVYNEQFF
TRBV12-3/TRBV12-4,CASSDIYNEQFF
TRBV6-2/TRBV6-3,CASNGLAGSSSYNEQFF
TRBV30,CAWSIGGLEKLFF
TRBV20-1,CSARRTGTKETQYF
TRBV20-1,CSASRGKSYEQYF
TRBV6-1,CASSERTRNTGELFF
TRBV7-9,CASSPSGTLGEQFF
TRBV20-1,CSASQRAGWTEAFF
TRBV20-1,CSARARTDSGANVLTF
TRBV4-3,CASSQGASFYNEQFF
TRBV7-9,CASRENRAGYEQYF
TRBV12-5,CASADLAATGTQYF
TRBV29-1,CSVDFSFGDTQYF
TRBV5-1,CASSSDTPYEQYF
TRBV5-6,CASSLRSNTGELFF
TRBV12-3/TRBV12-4,CASSLGPNTEAFF
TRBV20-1,CSAGGLAGDFFGETQYF
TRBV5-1,CASSLDSNQPQHF
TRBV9,CASSVGLAAVQETQYF
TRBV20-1,CSARDRTEYYQPQHF
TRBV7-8,CASSNDTVRTDTQYF
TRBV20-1,CSATGTPGYEQYF
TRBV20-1,CSARRAGVTDTQYF
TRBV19,CASSAEVLAKNIQYF
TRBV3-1,CASSLRTGSEAFF
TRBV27,CASSFEGSNQPQHF
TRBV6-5,CASSYSLDQRQHF
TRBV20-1,CSAEGLAGGGAKNIQYF
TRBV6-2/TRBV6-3,CASTQKREKGTKELFF
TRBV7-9,CASSSGFTDTQYF
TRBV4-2,CASSQDPHRGYNEQFF
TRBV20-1,CSAQGDGTNTGELFF
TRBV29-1,CSVIRDISHEQYF
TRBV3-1,CASSRRSGTPDTQYF
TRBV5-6,CASSGITGPETNEQYF
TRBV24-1,CAADGTSGIQRETQYF
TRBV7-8,CASSSVWRYEQYF
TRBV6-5,CASSYGQGTYAFF